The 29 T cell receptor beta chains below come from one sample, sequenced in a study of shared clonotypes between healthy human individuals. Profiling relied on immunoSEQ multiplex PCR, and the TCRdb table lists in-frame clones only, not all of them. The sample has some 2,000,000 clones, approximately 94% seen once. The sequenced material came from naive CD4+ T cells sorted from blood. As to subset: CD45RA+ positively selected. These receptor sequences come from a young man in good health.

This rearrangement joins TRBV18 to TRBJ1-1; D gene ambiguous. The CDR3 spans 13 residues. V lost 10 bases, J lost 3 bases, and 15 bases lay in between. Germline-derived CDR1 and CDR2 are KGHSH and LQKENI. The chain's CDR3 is CATQPPGDTEAFF. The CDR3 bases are TGTGCCACCCAACCGCCTGGAGACACTGAAGCTTTCTTT.

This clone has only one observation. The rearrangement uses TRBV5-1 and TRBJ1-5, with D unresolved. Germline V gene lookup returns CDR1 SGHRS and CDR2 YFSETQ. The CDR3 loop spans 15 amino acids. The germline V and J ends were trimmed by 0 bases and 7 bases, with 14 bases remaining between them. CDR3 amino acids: CASSLGSGKEQPQHF. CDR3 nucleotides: TGCGCCAGCAGCTTGGGTTCCGGGAAAGAGCAGCCCCAGCATTTT.

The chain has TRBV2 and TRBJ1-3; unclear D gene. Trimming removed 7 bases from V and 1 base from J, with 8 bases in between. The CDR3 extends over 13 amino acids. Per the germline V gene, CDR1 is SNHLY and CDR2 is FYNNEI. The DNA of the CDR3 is TGTGCCAGCAATTCCGGGTCTGGAAACACCATATATTTT. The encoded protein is CASNSGSGNTIYF.

The chain's CDR3 is CASSQGEGWGTEAFF. CDR3 DNA: TGCGCCAGCAGCCAAGGAGAGGGTTGGGGCACTGAAGCTTTCTTT. The rearrangement joins TRBV4-3 to TRBJ1-1; D gene uncertain. Germline V gene lookup returns CDR1 LGHNA and CDR2 YSLEER. V lost 1 base, J lost 4 bases, and 13 bases lay in between. The CDR3 spans 15 residues.

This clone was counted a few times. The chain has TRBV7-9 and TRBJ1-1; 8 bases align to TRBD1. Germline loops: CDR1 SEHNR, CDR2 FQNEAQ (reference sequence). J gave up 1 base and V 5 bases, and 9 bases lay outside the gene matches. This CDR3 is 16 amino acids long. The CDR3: CASSDSTGAGNTEAFF. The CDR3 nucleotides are TGTGCCAGCAGCGACTCGACAGGGGCGGGGAACACTGAAGCTTTCTTT.

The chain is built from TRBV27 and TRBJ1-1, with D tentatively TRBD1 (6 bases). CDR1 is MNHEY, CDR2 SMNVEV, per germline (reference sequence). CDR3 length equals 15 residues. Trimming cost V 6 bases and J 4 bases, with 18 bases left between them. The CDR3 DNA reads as TGTGCCAGCAGCCCTAGGGCCCTCAGGGGCACTGAAGCTTTCTTT. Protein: CASSPRALRGTEAFF.

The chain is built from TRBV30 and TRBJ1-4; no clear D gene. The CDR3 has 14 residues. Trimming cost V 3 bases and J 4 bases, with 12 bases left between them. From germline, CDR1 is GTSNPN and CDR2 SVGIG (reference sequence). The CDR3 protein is CAWSDRAFNEKLFF. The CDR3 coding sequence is TGTGCCTGGAGCGACCGGGCCTTTAATGAAAAACTGTTTTTT.

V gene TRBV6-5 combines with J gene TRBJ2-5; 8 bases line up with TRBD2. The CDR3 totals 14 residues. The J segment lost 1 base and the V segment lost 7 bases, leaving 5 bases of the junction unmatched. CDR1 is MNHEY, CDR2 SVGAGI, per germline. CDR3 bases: TGTGCCAGCAAGACTAGCGCACGCCAAGAGACCCAGTACTTC. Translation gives CASKTSARQETQYF.

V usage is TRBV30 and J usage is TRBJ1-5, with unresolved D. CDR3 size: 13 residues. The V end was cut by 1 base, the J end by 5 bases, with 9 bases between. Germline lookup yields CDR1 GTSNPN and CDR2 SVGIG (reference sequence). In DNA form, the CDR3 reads TGTGCCTGGAGTGGTTCAACAGATCAGCCCCAGCATTTT. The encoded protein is CAWSGSTDQPQHF.

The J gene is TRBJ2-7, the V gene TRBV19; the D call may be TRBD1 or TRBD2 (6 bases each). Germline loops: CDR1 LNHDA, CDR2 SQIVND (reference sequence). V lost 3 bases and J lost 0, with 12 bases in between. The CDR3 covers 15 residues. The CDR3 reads CASSIEGGLSYEQYF. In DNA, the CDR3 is TGTGCCAGTAGTATCGAGGGGGGTCTCTCCTACGAGCAGTACTTC. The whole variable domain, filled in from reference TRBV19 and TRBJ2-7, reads DGGITQSPKYLFRKEGQNVTLSCEQNLNHDAMYWYRQDPGQGLRLIYYSQIVNDFQKGDIAEGYSVSREKKESFPLTVTSAQKNPTAFYLCASSIEGGLSYEQYFGPGTRLTVT.

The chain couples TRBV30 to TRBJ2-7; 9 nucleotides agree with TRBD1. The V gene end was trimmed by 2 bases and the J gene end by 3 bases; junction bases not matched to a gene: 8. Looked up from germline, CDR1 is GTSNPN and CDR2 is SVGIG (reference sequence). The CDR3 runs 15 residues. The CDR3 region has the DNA TGTGCCTGGAGTCGCCTCGGGACAGGGTTCTACGAGCAGTACTTC. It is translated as CAWSRLGTGFYEQYF.

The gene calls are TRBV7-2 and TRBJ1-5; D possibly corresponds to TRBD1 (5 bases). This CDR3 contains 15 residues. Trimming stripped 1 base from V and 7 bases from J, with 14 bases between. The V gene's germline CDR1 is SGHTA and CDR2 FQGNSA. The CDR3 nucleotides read TGTGCCAGCAGCTTAGTGGCAGGGAGGGACCAGCCCCAGCATTTT. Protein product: CASSLVAGRDQPQHF.

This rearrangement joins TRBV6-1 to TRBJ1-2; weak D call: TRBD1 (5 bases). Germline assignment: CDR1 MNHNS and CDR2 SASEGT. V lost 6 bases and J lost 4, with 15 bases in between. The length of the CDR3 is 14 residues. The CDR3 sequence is CASRAGTEVYGYTF. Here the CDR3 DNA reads TGTGCCAGCAGGGCCGGGACGGAGGTCTATGGCTACACCTTC.

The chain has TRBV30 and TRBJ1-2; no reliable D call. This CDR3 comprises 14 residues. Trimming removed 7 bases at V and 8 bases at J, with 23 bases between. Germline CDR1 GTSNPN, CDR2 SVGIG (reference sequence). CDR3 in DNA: TGTGCCTTAAAACCAGACTGGCACATTGGCGGCTACACCTTC. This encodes CALKPDWHIGGYTF.

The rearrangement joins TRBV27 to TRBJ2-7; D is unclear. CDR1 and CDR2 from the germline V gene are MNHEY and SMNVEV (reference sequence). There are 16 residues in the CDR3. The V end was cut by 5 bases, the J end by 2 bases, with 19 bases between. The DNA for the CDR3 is TGTGCCAGCAGTACCGAGGAGCTCCTGCTACCCTACGAGCAGTACTTC. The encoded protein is CASSTEELLLPYEQYF.

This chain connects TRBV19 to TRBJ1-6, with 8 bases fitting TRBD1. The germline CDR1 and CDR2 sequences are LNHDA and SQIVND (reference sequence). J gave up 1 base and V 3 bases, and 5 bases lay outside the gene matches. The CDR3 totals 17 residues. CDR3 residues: CASSIPTGASYNSPLHF. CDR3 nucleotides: TGTGCCAGTAGTATCCCGACAGGGGCTTCCTATAATTCACCCCTCCACTTT.

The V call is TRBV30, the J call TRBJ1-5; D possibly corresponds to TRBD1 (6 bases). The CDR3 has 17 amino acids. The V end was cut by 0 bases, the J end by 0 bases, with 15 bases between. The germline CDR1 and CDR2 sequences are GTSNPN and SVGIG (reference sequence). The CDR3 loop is CAWSVSQGPYSNQPQHF. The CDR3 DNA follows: TGTGCCTGGAGTGTAAGCCAGGGGCCTTATAGCAATCAGCCCCAGCATTTT.

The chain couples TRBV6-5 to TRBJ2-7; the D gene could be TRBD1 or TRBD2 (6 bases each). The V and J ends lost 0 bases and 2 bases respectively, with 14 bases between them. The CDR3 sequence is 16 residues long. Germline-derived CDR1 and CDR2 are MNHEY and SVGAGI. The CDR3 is CASSYSSGASTYEQYF. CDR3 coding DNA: TGTGCCAGCAGTTACTCTTCGGGGGCTTCAACCTACGAGCAGTACTTC.

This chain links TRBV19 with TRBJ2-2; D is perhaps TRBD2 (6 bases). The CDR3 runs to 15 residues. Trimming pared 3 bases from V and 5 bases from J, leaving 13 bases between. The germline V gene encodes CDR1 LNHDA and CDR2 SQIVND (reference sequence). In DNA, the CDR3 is TGTGCCAGTAGTATCATCAAAGGAGGGACCGGGGAGCTGTTTTTT. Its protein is CASSIIKGGTGELFF.

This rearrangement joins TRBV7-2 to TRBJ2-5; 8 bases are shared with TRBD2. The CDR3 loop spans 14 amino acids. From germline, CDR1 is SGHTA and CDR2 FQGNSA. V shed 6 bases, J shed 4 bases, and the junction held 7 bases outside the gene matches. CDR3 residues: CASRYPGGPETQYF. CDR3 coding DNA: TGTGCCAGCAGGTATCCGGGAGGGCCAGAGACCCAGTACTTC.

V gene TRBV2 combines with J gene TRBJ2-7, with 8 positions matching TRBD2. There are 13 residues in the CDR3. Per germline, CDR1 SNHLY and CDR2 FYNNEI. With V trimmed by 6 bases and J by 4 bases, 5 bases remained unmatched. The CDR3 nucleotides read TGTGCCAGCAGCGGGGGGGCAGTTTACGAGCAGTACTTC. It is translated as CASSGGAVYEQYF.

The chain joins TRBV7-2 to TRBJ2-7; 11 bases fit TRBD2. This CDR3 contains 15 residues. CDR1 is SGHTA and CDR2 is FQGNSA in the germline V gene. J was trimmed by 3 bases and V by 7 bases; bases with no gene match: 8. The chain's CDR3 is CASKLAGVGGYEQYF. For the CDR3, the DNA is TGTGCCAGCAAACTAGCGGGAGTGGGAGGCTACGAGCAGTACTTC.

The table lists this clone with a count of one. CDR3 nucleotide sequence: TGTGCCAGTCACAGGGGGCGTAACCACGAGCAGTACTTC. It codes for CASHRGRNHEQYF. The chain is built from TRBV6-5 and TRBJ2-7; 9 bases line up with TRBD1. V lost 9 bases and J lost 5; bases outside the gene matches: 8. The germline V gene encodes CDR1 MNHEY and CDR2 SVGAGI. CDR3 size: 13 residues.

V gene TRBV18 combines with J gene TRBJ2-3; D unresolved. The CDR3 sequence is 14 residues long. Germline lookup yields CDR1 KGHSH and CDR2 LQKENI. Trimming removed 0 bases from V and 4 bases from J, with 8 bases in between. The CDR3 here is CASSPPAAADTQYF. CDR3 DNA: TGTGCCAGCTCACCACCCGCCGCCGCAGATACGCAGTATTTT.

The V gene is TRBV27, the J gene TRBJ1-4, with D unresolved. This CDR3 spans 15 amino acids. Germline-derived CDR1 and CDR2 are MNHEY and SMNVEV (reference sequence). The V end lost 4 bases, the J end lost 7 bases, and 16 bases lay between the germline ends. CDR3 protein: CASSYDRESTEKLFF. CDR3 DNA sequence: TGTGCCAGCAGTTACGACCGCGAAAGTACTGAAAAACTGTTTTTT.

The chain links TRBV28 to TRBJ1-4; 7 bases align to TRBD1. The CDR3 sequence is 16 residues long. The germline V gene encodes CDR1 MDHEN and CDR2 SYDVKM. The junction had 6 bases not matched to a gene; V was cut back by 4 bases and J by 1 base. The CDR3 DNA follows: TGTGCCAGCAGTTCAGGGGGTTTTGGAACTAATGAAAAACTGTTTTTT. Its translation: CASSSGGFGTNEKLFF.

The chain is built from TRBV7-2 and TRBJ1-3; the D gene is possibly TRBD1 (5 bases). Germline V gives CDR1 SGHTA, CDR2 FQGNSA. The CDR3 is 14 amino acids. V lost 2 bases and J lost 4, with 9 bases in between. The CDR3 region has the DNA TGTGCCAGCAGCTTATACACAGGCGGAAACACCATATATTTT. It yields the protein CASSLYTGGNTIYF.

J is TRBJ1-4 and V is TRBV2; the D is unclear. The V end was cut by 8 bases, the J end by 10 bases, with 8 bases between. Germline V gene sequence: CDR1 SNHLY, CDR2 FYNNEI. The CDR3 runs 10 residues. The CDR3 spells CASESGKLFF. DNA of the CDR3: TGTGCCAGCGAGTCGGGAAAACTGTTTTTT.

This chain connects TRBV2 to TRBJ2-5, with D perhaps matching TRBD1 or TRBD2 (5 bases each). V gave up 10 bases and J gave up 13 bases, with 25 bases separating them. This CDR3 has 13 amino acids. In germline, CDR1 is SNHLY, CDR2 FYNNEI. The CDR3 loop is CATKVTSGTSVYF. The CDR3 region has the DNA TGTGCCACCAAAGTCACGTCGGGGACCTCGGTGTACTTC.